This section outlines one T cell receptor (beta chain) sequence together with its context. The CDR3 has 16 amino acids. Germline V gene data show CDR1 as MDHEN and CDR2 as SYDVKM. V lost 4 bases, J lost 3 bases, and 11 bases stayed unmatched. This entry comes from a study of blood T cell repertoires in COVID-19. About the research overall: The study drew acute and convalescent COVID-19 samples from the United States, Italy and Spain. Sources were T cells, B-cell-depleted T cells, or PBMCs; the material itself was cDNA or gDNA.

Under the authors' procedure: Estimates of nucleated cell counts were drawn from the amplification of reference gene primers. Repertoires were generated with immunoSEQ multiplex PCR, while TCRdb's copy carries only in-frame clones and drops some. V, J and clone size derive from that table, while D and trimming were established from the DNA sequence. Of approximately 85,000 clones detected, roughly nine tenths appear once; the ten largest clones hold about 2%. The chain joins TRBV28 to TRBJ1-1; 7 positions match TRBD1. The clonotype was recovered from a man aged 45-60 years with acute or convalescent COVID-19. The material sequenced was peripheral blood. The CDR3 nucleotides read TGTGCCAGCAGTTCCGTGGACAGGAGGTCGTACACTGAAGCTTTCTTT. Protein: CASSSVDRRSYTEAFF.